Shown below are 31 T cell receptor beta chains from a single sample sequenced in a study of blood T cells in healthy people across ages. Combining a sample-barcoded 5' primer with a J-beta primer mix, a second PCR ran for roughly 6 to 12 cycles. TCRdb re-derived calls from the 5' RACE reads in MiXCR, one entry per CDR3 protein. The sample holds about 1 million distinct CDR3 sequences, 40% to 55% seen once. The material sequenced was blood. All receptors derive from a woman aged 55 to 70 in good health.

J is TRBJ1-1 and V is TRBV6-1, with 10 bases lining up with TRBD1. The CDR3 is 18 amino acids. J gave up 1 base and V 4 bases, and 12 bases lay outside the gene matches. The germline V gene has CDR1 MNHNS and CDR2 SASEGT. The CDR3 here is CASSARDRGGSKNTEAFF. The CDR3 DNA reads as TGTGCCAGCAGTGCCCGGGACAGGGGCGGATCAAAGAACACTGAAGCTTTCTTT.

The chain uses TRBV6-2 or TRBV6-3 and TRBJ2-1; 7 nucleotides align to TRBD2. Germline CDR1 MNHEY, CDR2 SVGEGT. Trimming took 0 bases from V and 0 from J; bases not matched to a gene: 5. This CDR3 spans 17 amino acids. CDR3: CASSYSPGTTSYNEQFF. As DNA, the CDR3 is TGTGCCAGCAGTTACTCTCCGGGGACTACCTCCTACAATGAGCAGTTCTTC.

The genes are TRBV7-3 and TRBJ2-3; D unclear. This CDR3 is 13 amino acids long. From germline, CDR1 is SGHTA and CDR2 FQGTGA. Trimming cost V 5 bases and J 0 bases, with 6 bases left between them. Written as DNA, the CDR3 is TGTGCCAGCAGCGCCGGGAGCACAGATACGCAGTATTTT. Protein: CASSAGSTDTQYF.

The chain joins TRBV9 to TRBJ1-1; D unclear. The CDR3 extends over 14 amino acids. Trimming left V 1 base short and J 1 base short, with 8 bases between. In germline, CDR1 is SGDLS, CDR2 YYNGEE. The DNA of the CDR3 is TGTGCCAGCAGCGTAAGCCAGCGGAACACTGAAGCTTTCTTT. Its translation: CASSVSQRNTEAFF.

The chain couples TRBV5-1 to TRBJ2-7; 7 bases map to TRBD2. CDR1 SGHRS and CDR2 YFSETQ come from the germline V gene. This CDR3 comprises 19 residues. The junction had 23 bases not matched to a gene; V was cut back by 1 base and J by 7 bases. CDR3 loop: CASSLNPSSTRGRLEEQYF. The DNA for the CDR3 is TGCGCCAGCAGCTTGAACCCTTCATCGACCCGCGGGAGACTGGAGGAGCAGTACTTC.

J is TRBJ1-1 and V is TRBV15; D ambiguous. CDR1 is LNHNV and CDR2 is YYDKDF in the germline V gene (reference sequence). This CDR3 comprises 13 residues. V was trimmed by 5 bases and J by 2 bases, leaving 9 bases between them. CDR3 coding DNA: TGTGCCACCAGCCCTCAGAGTAACACTGAAGCTTTCTTT. Translation gives CATSPQSNTEAFF.

This clonotype was counted between two and nine times. The rearrangement joins TRBV20-1 to TRBJ2-1; D is perhaps TRBD1 or TRBD2 (5 bases each). The CDR3 runs to 16 residues. Germline loops: CDR1 DFQATT, CDR2 SNEGSKA (reference sequence). V shed 4 bases and J shed 0 bases, with 16 bases lying between them. The CDR3 DNA follows: TGCAGTGCTACACTAGTGGGGGTGAGCTCCTACAATGAGCAGTTCTTC. It codes for CSATLVGVSSYNEQFF.

There are a few counts of this clonotype. The chain couples TRBV20-1 to TRBJ2-5; 8 bases align to TRBD1. Trimming at V came to 1 base and at J to 0 bases, leaving 4 bases not matched to a gene. The CDR3 is 15 residues long. In germline, CDR1 is DFQATT, CDR2 SNEGSKA (reference sequence). The CDR3 reads CSARAGTGYQETQYF. The CDR3 nucleotides are TGCAGTGCTAGAGCGGGGACAGGCTACCAAGAGACCCAGTACTTC.

This chain links TRBV15 with TRBJ1-2; D gene uncertain. Between the trimmed V and J ends, which lost 7 bases and 8 bases, there was a span of 20 bases. Germline V gene data show CDR1 as LNHNV and CDR2 as YYDKDF (reference sequence). This CDR3 spans 14 amino acids. This chain's CDR3 is CATKGSRWIAGYTF. Written as DNA, the CDR3 is TGTGCCACCAAGGGCAGCCGGTGGATAGCCGGCTACACCTTC.

This chain links TRBV6-1 with TRBJ1-2, with D hard to call. CDR3 length: 14 residues. Per the germline V gene, CDR1 is MNHNS and CDR2 is SASEGT. V gave up 2 bases and J gave up 8 bases, with 15 bases separating them. CDR3 amino acids: CASSEQEGIGGYTF. CDR3 nucleotide sequence: TGTGCCAGCAGTGAACAGGAAGGGATTGGGGGCTACACCTTC.

The chain joins TRBV12-3 or TRBV12-4 to TRBJ2-1, with 11 bases fitting TRBD2. This CDR3 is built from 16 residues. Trimming at V came to 3 bases and at J to 5 bases, leaving 6 bases not matched to a gene. CDR3 sequence (DNA): TGTGCCAGCAGTTTGGCTAGCGGGAGGCCCCACAATGAGCAGTTCTTC. This codes for CASSLASGRPHNEQFF.

The V and J genes are TRBV11-2 and TRBJ2-7; TRBD2 is a possible D gene (5 bases). Deletions cut 8 bases from V and 5 bases from J, with 16 bases between. Per germline, CDR1 SGHAT and CDR2 FQNNGV. This CDR3 comprises 13 residues. The CDR3 region has the DNA TGTGCCAGCGCTCGGGGTATAGGCGACGAGCAGTACTTC. Translated: CASARGIGDEQYF.

This clonotype was counted at least ten times. J is TRBJ1-2 and V is TRBV12-3 or TRBV12-4, with a possible D match to TRBD1 (5 bases). Trimming pared 5 bases from V and 2 bases from J, leaving 12 bases between. The CDR3 extends over 14 amino acids. The CDR3: CASSTQVINYGYTF. CDR3 DNA: TGTGCCAGCAGTACACAGGTGATCAACTATGGCTACACCTTC.

The J gene is TRBJ2-3, the V gene TRBV27; no reliable D call. Deletions cut 0 bases from V and 1 base from J, with 8 bases between. CDR1 MNHEY and CDR2 SMNVEV come from the germline V gene (reference sequence). There are 15 residues in the CDR3. The CDR3 reads CASSLSSPGTDTQYF. Here the CDR3 DNA reads TGTGCCAGCAGTTTATCTTCCCCAGGCACAGATACGCAGTATTTT.

This clonotype appeared many times. The chain recombines TRBV12-3 or TRBV12-4 with TRBJ2-7; TRBD2 might be the D (5 bases). Trimming cost V 6 bases and J 6 bases, with 15 bases left between them. The CDR3 has 13 residues. The DNA of the CDR3 is TGTGCCAGCAGCCTACTTGAGGGTGGCGAGCAGTACTTC. Protein: CASSLLEGGEQYF.

The V gene is TRBV20-1, the J gene TRBJ2-1, with D maybe TRBD2 (5 bases). This CDR3 contains 11 residues. The germline gives CDR1 DFQATT, CDR2 SNEGSKA (reference sequence). V gave up 6 bases and J gave up 6 bases, with 9 bases separating them. The CDR3 DNA reads TGCAGTGCGGATCTAGCCAATGAGCAGTTCTTC. It translates to CSADLANEQFF.

Remarks on this clonotype: A read error may be the cause here, since a much bigger clone is one base away. This sequence joins TRBV20-1 and TRBJ2-5, with D perhaps matching TRBD1 (6 bases). Per the germline V gene, CDR1 is DFQATT and CDR2 is SNEGSKA (reference sequence). V was clipped by 0 bases and J by 1 base, with 9 bases between them. The CDR3 has 14 residues. CDR3 in amino acids: CSARDEQGQETQYF. The CDR3 DNA is TGCAGTGCTAGAGACGAACAGGGCCAAGAGACCCAGTACTTC.

Points on this clonotype: A read error may produce the germline difference seen at one junction end. The rearrangement joins TRBV27 to TRBJ2-4, with D possibly TRBD1 on 5 matching bases. CDR1 and CDR2 from the germline V gene are MNHEY and SMNVEV (reference sequence). The CDR3 is 17 residues long. CDR3 DNA: TGTGCCAGCAGTATATCGAGGACATCCCTAGCCAAAAACATTCAGTACTTC. Protein sequence: CASSISRTSLAKNIQYF.

This clonotype was observed a few times. The chain is built from TRBV20-1 and TRBJ2-6, with D possibly matching TRBD2 (6 bases). The CDR3 extends over 16 amino acids. Per germline, CDR1 DFQATT and CDR2 SNEGSKA (reference sequence). The V end lost 1 base, the J end lost 0 bases, and 10 bases lay between the germline ends. The CDR3 DNA follows: TGCAGTGCTAGAGGGGCGGGGACCTCTGGGGCCAACGTCCTGACTTTC. It translates to CSARGAGTSGANVLTF.

V and J are TRBV7-8 and TRBJ2-5, with 10 bases that match TRBD2. The CDR3 sequence is 18 residues long. V shed 1 base and J 4 bases; nucleotides not matched to a gene: 12. The germline gives CDR1 SGHVS, CDR2 FQNEAQ. CDR3 loop: CASSLGPGTSASGETQYF. The CDR3 DNA reads TGTGCCAGCAGCTTAGGGCCCGGGACTAGCGCTTCGGGAGAGACCCAGTACTTC.

This clonotype was found a few times. This chain connects TRBV7-8 to TRBJ2-1; tentative D call: TRBD1 (5 bases). The CDR3 totals 16 residues. The germline V gene encodes CDR1 SGHVS and CDR2 FQNEAQ. Trimming removed 4 bases from V and 5 bases from J, with 18 bases in between. The CDR3, as DNA: TGTGCCAGCAGCTCTGAGAGCGTTGGGGCTAACAATGAGCAGTTCTTC. Translated, it gives CASSSESVGANNEQFF.

In this sample, this clonotype turned up a few times. In DNA form, the CDR3 reads TGTGCCAGCAGTTTCGGGGGGCTGAATTCACCCCTCCACTTT. Its translation is CASSFGGLNSPLHF. This chain links TRBV12-3 or TRBV12-4 with TRBJ1-6, with D possibly being TRBD1 (6 bases). The V end was cut by 3 bases, the J end by 7 bases, with 10 bases between. CDR3 size: 14 residues.

The J gene is TRBJ2-5, the V gene TRBV3-1; D remains ambiguous. The CDR3 is 14 residues long. The V gene lost 3 bases and the J gene lost 2 bases, with 10 bases spanning the gap. The germline V gene has CDR1 LGHDT and CDR2 YNNKEL (reference sequence). The CDR3 nucleotides are TGTGCCAGCAGCCAGAAGGTTGGGCAAGAGACCCAGTACTTC. Protein product: CASSQKVGQETQYF.

With regard to this clonotype: Since a much larger clone is just one base distant, this may be a read error. The V call is TRBV6-5, the J call TRBJ2-1; 7 bases map to TRBD1. The CDR3 has 14 residues. Germline values: CDR1 MNHEY, CDR2 SVGAGI. The CDR3 sequence: CARSPGTDYNEQFF. The CDR3 DNA sequence: TGTGCCCGCAGTCCTGGGACAGACTACAATGAGCAGTTCTTC.

In this sample, this clonotype turned up a few times. The gene calls are TRBV2 and TRBJ2-1; D call uncertain. Germline CDR1 is SNHLY and CDR2 is FYNNEI. The CDR3 length is 14 residues. V dropped 4 bases and J dropped 10 bases, with 17 bases sitting between them. CDR3 in amino acids: CASSGLRWTEEQFF. The CDR3 region has the DNA TGTGCCAGCAGTGGATTGCGATGGACGGAGGAGCAGTTCTTC.

This chain joins TRBV3-1 and TRBJ2-4; maybe TRBD1 (7 bases). The length of the CDR3 is 14 residues. Trimming left V 0 bases short and J 14 bases short, with 17 bases between. From germline, CDR1 is LGHDT and CDR2 YNNKEL (reference sequence). This chain's CDR3 is CASSQDFQGGRKYF. The CDR3 nucleotides are TGTGCCAGCAGCCAAGATTTCCAGGGGGGACGGAAGTACTTC.

This clonotype occurred a few times. This CDR3 reads CVLREEDGYTF. CDR3 DNA: TGTGTCCTCCGGGAGGAGGATGGCTACACCTTC. V is TRBV28 and J is TRBJ1-2; D not certain. Germline CDR1 reads MDHEN; CDR2 reads SYDVKM. The CDR3 contains 11 residues.

The rearrangement joins TRBV20-1 to TRBJ2-1; D perhaps matches TRBD2 (5 bases). There are 16 residues in the CDR3. In germline, CDR1 is DFQATT, CDR2 SNEGSKA (reference sequence). V lost 0 bases and J 4 bases, leaving 16 bases between the germline ends. The DNA of the CDR3 is TGCAGTGCTAGAGATTTTTCGGGGTCACAATACAATGAGCAGTTCTTC. Its translation is CSARDFSGSQYNEQFF.

The chain joins TRBV20-1 to TRBJ1-5; D is undetermined. Trimming took 5 bases from V and 5 from J, leaving 16 bases between them. The CDR3 extends over 14 amino acids. Germline V gene sequence: CDR1 DFQATT, CDR2 SNEGSKA (reference sequence). The CDR3 DNA sequence: TGCAGTGCTCTCACGGATAGGGAAGATCAGCCCCAGCATTTT. Residues: CSALTDREDQPQHF.

The chain is built from TRBV27 and TRBJ2-3; 8 nucleotides line up with TRBD2. This CDR3 is 15 amino acids long. Trimming at V came to 7 bases and at J to 2 bases, leaving 8 bases not matched to a gene. From germline, CDR1 is MNHEY and CDR2 SMNVEV (reference sequence). CDR3 nucleotide sequence: TGTGCCAGCACCTTCACGGGGGGGTACACAGATACGCAGTATTTT. Translated: CASTFTGGYTDTQYF.

CDR3 coding DNA: TGTGCCAGCAGCTTATTTGGAGGGGGCACCAACAATGAGCAGTTCTTC. Its translation is CASSLFGGGTNNEQFF. This sequence joins TRBV7-3 and TRBJ2-1; possible D gene TRBD1, 7 bases. The germline V gene encodes CDR1 SGHTA and CDR2 FQGTGA. Between the trimmed V and J ends, which lost 2 bases and 5 bases, there was a span of 16 bases. This CDR3 has 16 residues.